The T cell receptor (beta chain) described here comes from a study of blood T cell repertoires in COVID-19. TCRdb's table, derived via immunoSEQ multiplex PCR, lists solely in-frame clones and lacks some. The sample records roughly 150,000 clones, about 80% being singletons. Germline-derived CDR1 and CDR2 are MDHEN and SYDVKM. This CDR3 has 16 residues. V lost 5 bases to trimming and J lost 2 bases; unmatched junction nucleotides: 6. The gene calls are TRBV28 and TRBJ2-6; TRBD2 aligns across 7 bases. The sequencing sample was made of peripheral blood. The clonotype originates from a woman older than 75 with acute or convalescent COVID-19. The chain's CDR3 is CASSLRGGAGANVLTF. CDR3 sequence (DNA): TGTGCCAGCAGTCTACGGGGAGGGGCTGGGGCCAACGTCCTGACTTTC.